One and the same sample provided the 29 T cell receptor beta chains below, sequenced in a study of control samples from healthy donors and cancer patients. Produced via immunoSEQ multiplex PCR; TCRdb's table is partial and in-frame only. The sample includes approximately 52,000 clones, approximately 88% of them seen just once. Sample: blood. All receptors come from a man aged 50 to 60 in good health.

The rearrangement links TRBV6-5 to TRBJ1-3, with no clear D. The V and J ends lost 0 bases and 0 bases respectively, with 3 bases between them. The CDR3 is made up of 14 amino acids. CDR1 MNHEY and CDR2 SVGAGI come from the germline V gene. CDR3 region: CASSYSDSGNTIYF. The CDR3 region has the DNA TGTGCCAGCAGTTACTCAGACTCTGGAAACACCATATATTTT.

Notes on this clone: This same CDR3 is encoded by further DNA sequences in the sample. The chain links TRBV6-1 to TRBJ1-5; 11 bases align to TRBD1. With V trimmed by 1 base and J by 7 bases, 3 bases remained unmatched. The CDR3 consists of 15 residues. Germline V lookup: CDR1 MNHNS, CDR2 SASEGT. CDR3 amino acids: CASSEVGTGGQPQHF. As DNA, the CDR3 is TGTGCCAGCAGTGAAGTGGGGACAGGGGGGCAGCCCCAGCATTTT.

V is TRBV5-1 and J is TRBJ2-7; TRBD1 is a possible D gene (5 bases). Trimming took off 4 bases at V and 2 bases at J, with 7 bases between the two ends. CDR3 length: 12 amino acids. Germline CDR1 and CDR2: SGHRS and YFSETQ. The DNA for the CDR3 is TGCGCCAGCAGCCTGACAGCCTACGAGCAGTACTTC. Translation gives CASSLTAYEQYF.

The rearrangement uses TRBV5-5 and TRBJ1-1; TRBD1 matches at 7 bases. The CDR3 loop spans 15 amino acids. Losses at the gene ends were 0 bases for V and 4 bases for J; bases not matched to a gene: 6. Per the germline V gene, CDR1 is SGHKS and CDR2 is YYEKEE (reference sequence). For the CDR3, the DNA is TGTGCCAGCAGCTTGGGAGGCAGGGGGGCCACTGAAGCTTTCTTT. Protein: CASSLGGRGATEAFF.

In this sample, this clone turned up a few times. The chain has TRBV12-3 or TRBV12-4 and TRBJ1-4; D remains unclear. The length of the CDR3 is 12 residues. Deletions cut 8 bases from V and 0 bases from J, with 4 bases between. CDR3 sequence (DNA): TGTGCCAGCGGGACAACTAATGAAAAACTGTTTTTT. Its translation: CASGTTNEKLFF.

The chain recombines TRBV28 with TRBJ2-7, with 8 bases identical to TRBD1. V gave up 6 bases and J gave up 6 bases; unmatched junction bases: 13. The CDR3 is 15 amino acids. Germline CDR1 MDHEN, CDR2 SYDVKM. The CDR3 coding sequence is TGTGCCAGCAGGACCTCCGGACAGGGTAAGGGCGAGCAGTACTTC. Translating gives CASRTSGQGKGEQYF.

As to this clone: This sample includes further DNA sequences coding for the same CDR3. This rearrangement joins TRBV5-5 to TRBJ2-3; 7 bases are a match to TRBD1. CDR3 length equals 16 residues. Trimming cost V 4 bases and J 1 base; bases outside gene matches: 9. Germline values: CDR1 SGHKS, CDR2 YYEKEE (reference sequence). The CDR3 spells CASSPTGFEGTDTQYF. The DNA of the CDR3 is TGTGCCAGCAGCCCGACAGGGTTTGAGGGCACAGATACGCAGTATTTT. Looking up the rest from reference TRBV5-5 and TRBJ2-3 gives the full variable domain: DAGVTQSPTHLIKTRGQQVTLRCSPISGHKSVSWYQQVLGQGPQFIFQYYEKEERGRGNFPDRFSARQFPNYSSELNVNALLLGDSALYLCASSPTGFEGTDTQYFGPGTRLTVL.

The chain uses TRBV4-1 and TRBJ1-5; D is unresolved. Germline V gives CDR1 MGHRA, CDR2 YSYEKL. The CDR3 extends over 13 amino acids. The V end lost 0 bases, the J end lost 6 bases, and 6 bases lay between the germline ends. CDR3 in amino acids: CASSQDHLQPQHF. The DNA of the CDR3 is TGCGCCAGCAGCCAAGATCACCTTCAGCCCCAGCATTTT.

The chain combines TRBV28 with TRBJ2-7; TRBD1 aligns across 8 bases. Germline CDR1 MDHEN, CDR2 SYDVKM. The CDR3 length is 15 residues. For the CDR3, the DNA is TGTGCTACTAAGGGGGACAGGACCTTCACCTACGAGCAGTACTTC. This encodes CATKGDRTFTYEQYF.

In its sample, this clone was seen a few times. This chain uses TRBV6-2 or TRBV6-3 with TRBJ2-5, with D perhaps matching TRBD1 (5 bases). Per germline, CDR1 MNHEY and CDR2 SVGEGT. The CDR3 runs 14 residues. Trimming removed 0 bases at V and 5 bases at J, with 10 bases between. CDR3 in DNA: TGTGCCAGCAGTTACTCGACAGTAACGGAGACCCAGTACTTC. Residues: CASSYSTVTETQYF.

The rearrangement links TRBV18 to TRBJ2-5, with D hard to call. V dropped 3 bases and J dropped 5 bases, with 13 bases sitting between them. The CDR3 is made up of 14 amino acids. Germline V gives CDR1 KGHSH, CDR2 LQKENI. The CDR3 region is CASSPGMSWETQYF. DNA for the CDR3: TGTGCCAGCTCACCGGGCATGAGCTGGGAGACCCAGTACTTC.

This sequence joins TRBV14 and TRBJ1-1; TRBD1 is a possible D gene (5 bases). Trimming shortened V by 5 bases and J by 0 bases, and 7 bases separated the two germline ends. The CDR3 sequence is 13 residues long. Germline-derived CDR1 and CDR2 are SGHDN and FVKESK. CDR3 DNA: TGTGCCAGCAGCTTGACAGTGAACACTGAAGCTTTCTTT. Translated: CASSLTVNTEAFF.

On this clone: Other DNA variants within this sample encode the same CDR3. V gene TRBV3-1 (or the pseudogene TRBV3-2) combines with J gene TRBJ2-4; tentatively, D is TRBD1 (5 bases). CDR3 length: 15 residues. The ends were cut back, 1 base at V and 1 base at J, with 8 bases in the middle. Germline assignment: CDR1 LGHDT and CDR2 YNNKEL (reference sequence). CDR3: CASSQGGLAKNIQYF. Here the CDR3 DNA reads TGTGCCAGCAGCCAAGGGGGCCTTGCCAAAAACATTCAGTACTTC.

The chain couples TRBV27 to TRBJ1-2; 10 nucleotides match TRBD1. The V gene's germline CDR1 is MNHEY and CDR2 SMNVEV (reference sequence). Losses at the gene ends were 4 bases for V and 1 base for J; bases not matched to a gene: 6. The CDR3 is made up of 16 amino acids. The CDR3 DNA follows: TGTGCCAGCAGTTCGGGACAGGGGCCCCGTAACTATGGCTACACCTTC. This codes for CASSSGQGPRNYGYTF.

This clone was observed once. CDR3: CASSLYPPGGGFENSPLHF. The CDR3 DNA sequence: TGTGCCAGCAGTTTATATCCCCCCGGGGGGGGGTTTGAAAATTCACCCCTCCACTTT. J is TRBJ1-6 and V is TRBV28, with D maybe TRBD1 (5 bases). The germline V gene encodes CDR1 MDHEN and CDR2 SYDVKM. V was trimmed by 1 base and J by 7 bases, leaving 23 bases between them. The CDR3 length is 19 residues.

The chain joins TRBV29-1 to TRBJ2-3, with 12 bases lining up with TRBD2. V shed 1 base, J shed 4 bases, and the junction held 6 bases outside the gene matches. This CDR3 comprises 16 residues. CDR1 is SQVTM and CDR2 is ANQGSEA in the germline V gene. The CDR3 bases are TGCAGCGTTGAAGCTAGCGGGAGGGCCGGCGCAGATACGCAGTATTTT. It specifies CSVEASGRAGADTQYF.

This clone was seen a few times. V usage is TRBV6-5 and J usage is TRBJ2-7, with a tentative D call TRBD2 (6 bases). V lost 6 bases and J 2 bases, leaving 14 bases between the germline ends. Germline V lookup: CDR1 MNHEY, CDR2 SVGAGI. The CDR3 contains 14 residues. The CDR3 DNA reads as TGTGCCAGCAGCGGTCTAGCGTTTCCCTACGAGCAGTACTTC. It translates to CASSGLAFPYEQYF.

The J gene is TRBJ1-1, the V gene TRBV10-3, with no clear D. This CDR3 spans 14 amino acids. Germline-derived CDR1 and CDR2 are ENHRY and SYGVKD. Deletions cut 6 bases from V and 3 bases from J, with 14 bases between. CDR3 loop: CAIRTAQQDTEAFF. DNA for the CDR3: TGTGCCATCAGGACCGCTCAGCAGGACACTGAAGCTTTCTTT.

The V call is TRBV15, the J call TRBJ1-5; D gene uncertain. The CDR3 covers 15 residues. Trimming pared 8 bases from V and 2 bases from J, leaving 16 bases between. Germline values: CDR1 LNHNV, CDR2 YYDKDF (reference sequence). This chain's CDR3 is CATSLGFWRNQPQHF. Here the CDR3 DNA reads TGTGCCACCTCCTTAGGGTTTTGGCGCAATCAGCCCCAGCATTTT. Full variable domain (outside the CDR3, taken from reference TRBV15 and TRBJ1-5): DAMVIQNPRYQVTQFGKPVTLSCSQTLNHNVMYWYQQKSSQAPKLLFHYYDKDFNNEADTPDNFQSRRPNTSFCFLDIRSPGLGDTAMYLCATSLGFWRNQPQHFGDGTRLSIL.

Only a few counts were recorded for this clone. Other DNA sequences in this specimen translate into the identical CDR3. The rearrangement uses TRBV6-5 and TRBJ2-1, with D uncertain. Trimming removed 0 bases at V and 1 base at J, with 7 bases between. CDR1 is MNHEY, CDR2 SVGAGI, per germline. This CDR3 has 15 residues. CDR3 sequence: CASSYSPESYNEQFF. CDR3 DNA sequence: TGTGCCAGCAGTTACTCGCCGGAATCCTACAATGAGCAGTTCTTC.

The gene calls are TRBV28 and TRBJ2-2; possibly TRBD1 or TRBD2 for D (5 bases each). CDR1 and CDR2 (germline): MDHEN, SYDVKM. This CDR3 contains 14 residues. V was shortened by 7 bases and J by 3 bases, with 12 bases between the two germline ends. The CDR3 region is CASTTLGDTGELFF. CDR3 nucleotide sequence: TGTGCCAGCACAACCTTGGGGGACACCGGGGAGCTGTTTTTT.

This sequence joins TRBV18 and TRBJ2-1; D is unresolved. The CDR3 length is 13 residues. CDR1 KGHSH and CDR2 LQKENI come from the germline V gene. The V and J ends lost 4 bases and 8 bases respectively, with 12 bases between them. This chain's CDR3 is CASSLYPLDEQFF. The CDR3, as DNA: TGTGCCAGCTCACTGTATCCTCTCGATGAGCAGTTCTTC.

This clone occurred once. The V call is TRBV11-3, the J call TRBJ2-5; D ambiguous. Germline CDR1 is SGHNT and CDR2 is YENEEA. The CDR3 extends over 15 amino acids. V was trimmed by 2 bases and J by 2 bases, leaving 12 bases between them. The CDR3 is CASSLNGGPQETQYF. DNA for the CDR3: TGTGCCAGCAGCTTAAATGGCGGACCTCAAGAGACCCAGTACTTC. Full variable domain (rest looked up from reference TRBV11-3 and TRBJ2-5): EAGVVQSPRYKIIEKKQPVAFWCNPISGHNTLYWYLQNLGQGPELLIRYENEEAVDDSQLPKDRFSAERLKGVDSTLKIQPAELGDSAVYLCASSLNGGPQETQYFGPGTRLLVL.

The V gene is TRBV4-2, the J gene TRBJ2-7; 11 bases map to TRBD2. V gave up 3 bases and J gave up 2 bases; unmatched junction bases: 9. The V gene's germline CDR1 is LGHNA and CDR2 YNFKEQ. The CDR3 runs to 17 residues. In DNA form, the CDR3 reads TGTGCCAGCAGCCAGGGCGCGGTAGCGGGAGGGCCCTACGAGCAGTACTTC. It specifies CASSQGAVAGGPYEQYF.

This clone has only a few counts. The chain combines TRBV19 with TRBJ2-1, with D possibly TRBD1 on 6 matching bases. The CDR3 totals 15 residues. From germline, CDR1 is LNHDA and CDR2 SQIVND (reference sequence). The V end was cut by 9 bases, the J end by 8 bases, with 23 bases between. CDR3 sequence reads: CASKISGTIADEQFF. In nucleotides, the CDR3 is TGTGCCAGCAAGATTTCCGGGACAATTGCAGATGAGCAGTTCTTC. The variable domain in full, completed from reference TRBV19 and TRBJ2-1, reads DGGITQSPKYLFRKEGQNVTLSCEQNLNHDAMYWYRQDPGQGLRLIYYSQIVNDFQKGDIAEGYSVSREKKESFPLTVTSAQKNPTAFYLCASKISGTIADEQFFGPGTRLTVL.

The table lists this clone with a count of one. The chain links TRBV4-3 to TRBJ2-7, with TRBD1 matching 11 bases. Germline CDR1 and CDR2: LGHNA and YSLEER. J lost 4 bases, V lost 0 bases, and 8 bases had no gene match. The CDR3 length is 17 residues. In DNA, the CDR3 is TGCGCCAGCAGCCAAGAAGGGTCCGGGACAGGGGGTTACGAGCAGTACTTC. Translating gives CASSQEGSGTGGYEQYF.

As for this clone: Other DNA sequences in the same sample also yield this CDR3. This chain links TRBV14 with TRBJ2-1; D ambiguous. Trimming removed 0 bases at V and 9 bases at J, with 6 bases between. CDR1 is SGHDN and CDR2 is FVKESK in the germline V gene. The length of the CDR3 is 12 residues. CDR3 protein: CASSQDWSEQFF. The CDR3 nucleotides read TGTGCCAGCAGCCAAGATTGGAGTGAGCAGTTCTTC.

The chain uses TRBV19 and TRBJ2-3, with D uncertain. V was shortened by 8 bases and J by 0 bases, with 9 bases between the two germline ends. Germline assignment: CDR1 LNHDA and CDR2 SQIVND (reference sequence). The CDR3 spans 13 residues. The CDR3: CASGRSSTDTQYF. The CDR3 coding sequence is TGTGCCAGTGGTCGCTCTAGCACAGATACGCAGTATTTT.

This clone occurred once. The V and J genes are TRBV15 and TRBJ2-1; the D gene is possibly TRBD2 (6 bases). The CDR3 is made up of 18 amino acids. Germline V CDR1 and CDR2: LNHNV, YYDKDF (reference sequence). Trimming shortened V by 5 bases and J by 5 bases, and 25 bases separated the two germline ends. The CDR3, as DNA: TGTGCCACCAGCCAACTAGCTGGGTTCTCGGGTCCGGACAATGAGCAGTTCTTC. Its translation: CATSQLAGFSGPDNEQFF. The full variable domain, completed using reference TRBV15 and TRBJ2-1, is DAMVIQNPRYQVTQFGKPVTLSCSQTLNHNVMYWYQQKSSQAPKLLFHYYDKDFNNEADTPDNFQSRRPNTSFCFLDIRSPGLGDTAMYLCATSQLAGFSGPDNEQFFGPGTRLTVL.